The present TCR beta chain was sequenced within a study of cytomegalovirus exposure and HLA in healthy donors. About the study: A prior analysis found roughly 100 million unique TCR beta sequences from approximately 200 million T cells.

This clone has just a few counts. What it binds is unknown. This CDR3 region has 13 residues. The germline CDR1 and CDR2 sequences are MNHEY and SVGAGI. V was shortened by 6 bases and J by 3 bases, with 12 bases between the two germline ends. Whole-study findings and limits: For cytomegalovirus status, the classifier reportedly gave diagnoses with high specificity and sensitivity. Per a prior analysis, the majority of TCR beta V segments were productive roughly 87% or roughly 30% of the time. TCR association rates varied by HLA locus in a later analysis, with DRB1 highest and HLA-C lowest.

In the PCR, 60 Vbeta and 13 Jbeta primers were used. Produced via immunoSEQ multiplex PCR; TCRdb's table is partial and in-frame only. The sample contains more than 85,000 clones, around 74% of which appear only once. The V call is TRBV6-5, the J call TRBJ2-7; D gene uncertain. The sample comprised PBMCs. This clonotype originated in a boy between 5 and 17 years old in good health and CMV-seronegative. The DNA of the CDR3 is TGTGCCAGCAGCCCTGGAGCAAACTACGAGCAGTACTTC. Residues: CASSPGANYEQYF.